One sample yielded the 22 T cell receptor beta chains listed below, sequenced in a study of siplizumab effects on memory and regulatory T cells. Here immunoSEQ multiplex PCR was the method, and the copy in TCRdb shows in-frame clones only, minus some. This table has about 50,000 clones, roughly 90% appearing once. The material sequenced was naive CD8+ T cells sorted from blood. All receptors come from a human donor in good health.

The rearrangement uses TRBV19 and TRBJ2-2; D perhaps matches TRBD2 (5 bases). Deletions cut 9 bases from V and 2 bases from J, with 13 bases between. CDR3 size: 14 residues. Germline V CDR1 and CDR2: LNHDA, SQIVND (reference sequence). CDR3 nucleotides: TGTGCCAGCAGATGGGGAGTTAACACCGGGGAGCTGTTTTTT. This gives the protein CASRWGVNTGELFF.

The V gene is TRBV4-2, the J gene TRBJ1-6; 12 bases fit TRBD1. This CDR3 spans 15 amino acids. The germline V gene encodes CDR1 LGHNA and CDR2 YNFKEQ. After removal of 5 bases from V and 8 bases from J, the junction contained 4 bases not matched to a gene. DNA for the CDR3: TGTGCCAGCAGCGGGACAGGGGGCAGGGATTCACCCCTCCACTTT. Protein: CASSGTGGRDSPLHF.

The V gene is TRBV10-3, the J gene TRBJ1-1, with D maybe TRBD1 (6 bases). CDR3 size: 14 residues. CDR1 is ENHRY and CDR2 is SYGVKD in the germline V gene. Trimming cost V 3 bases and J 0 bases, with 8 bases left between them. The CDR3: CAISEGGMNTEAFF. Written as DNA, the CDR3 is TGTGCCATCAGTGAAGGGGGGATGAACACTGAAGCTTTCTTT.

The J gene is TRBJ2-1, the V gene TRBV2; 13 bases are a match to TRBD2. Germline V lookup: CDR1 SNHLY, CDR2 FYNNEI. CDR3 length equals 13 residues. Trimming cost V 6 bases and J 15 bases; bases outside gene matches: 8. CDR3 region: CASSFGLAGEGFF. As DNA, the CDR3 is TGTGCCAGCAGCTTCGGACTAGCGGGAGAAGGGTTCTTC. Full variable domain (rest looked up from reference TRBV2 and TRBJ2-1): EPEVTQTPSHQVTQMGQEVILRCVPISNHLYFYWYRQILGQKVEFLVSFYNNEISEKSEIFDDQFSVERPDGSNFTLKIRSTKLEDSAMYFCASSFGLAGEGFFGPGTRLTVL.

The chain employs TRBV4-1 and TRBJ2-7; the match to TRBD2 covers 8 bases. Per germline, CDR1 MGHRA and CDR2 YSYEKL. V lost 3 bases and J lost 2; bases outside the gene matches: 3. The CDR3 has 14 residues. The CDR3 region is CASSHFSGAYEQYF. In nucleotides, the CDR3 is TGCGCCAGCAGCCACTTTAGCGGGGCCTACGAGCAGTACTTC.

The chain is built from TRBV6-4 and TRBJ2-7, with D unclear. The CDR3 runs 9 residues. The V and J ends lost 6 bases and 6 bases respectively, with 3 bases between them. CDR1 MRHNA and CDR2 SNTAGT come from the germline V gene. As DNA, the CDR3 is TGTGCCAGCAGGGTCGAGCAGTACTTC. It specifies CASRVEQYF.

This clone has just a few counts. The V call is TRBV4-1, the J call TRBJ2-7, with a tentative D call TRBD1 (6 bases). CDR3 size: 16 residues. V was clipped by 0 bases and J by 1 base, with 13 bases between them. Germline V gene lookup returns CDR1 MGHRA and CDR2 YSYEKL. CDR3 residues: CASSQDTGLRSYEQYF. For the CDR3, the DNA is TGCGCCAGCAGCCAAGATACAGGGTTAAGGTCCTACGAGCAGTACTTC.

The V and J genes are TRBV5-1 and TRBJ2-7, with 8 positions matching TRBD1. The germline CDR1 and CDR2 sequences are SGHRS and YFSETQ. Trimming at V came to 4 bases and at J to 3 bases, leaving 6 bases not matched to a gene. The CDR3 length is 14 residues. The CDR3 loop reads CASSPWTGFYEQYF. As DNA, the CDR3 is TGCGCCAGCAGCCCTTGGACAGGGTTCTACGAGCAGTACTTC.

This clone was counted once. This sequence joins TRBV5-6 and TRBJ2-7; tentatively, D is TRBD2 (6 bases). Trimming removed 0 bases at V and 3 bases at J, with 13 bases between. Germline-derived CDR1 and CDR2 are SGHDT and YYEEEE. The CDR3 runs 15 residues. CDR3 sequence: CASSLVNSGVYEQYF. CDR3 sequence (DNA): TGTGCCAGCAGCTTGGTGAATAGCGGAGTCTACGAGCAGTACTTC.

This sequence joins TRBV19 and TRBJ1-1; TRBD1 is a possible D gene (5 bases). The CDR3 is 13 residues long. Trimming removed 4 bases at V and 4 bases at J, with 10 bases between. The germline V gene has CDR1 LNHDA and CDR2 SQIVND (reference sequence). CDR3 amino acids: CASSTPGGTEAFF. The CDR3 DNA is TGTGCCAGTAGTACTCCGGGGGGCACTGAAGCTTTCTTT.

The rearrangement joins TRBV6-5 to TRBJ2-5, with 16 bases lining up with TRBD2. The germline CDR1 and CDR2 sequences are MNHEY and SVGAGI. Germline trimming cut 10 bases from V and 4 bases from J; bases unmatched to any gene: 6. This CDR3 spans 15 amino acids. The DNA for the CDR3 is TGTGCCACCAAGGGGACTAGCGGGGGGGGAGAGACCCAGTACTTC. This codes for CATKGTSGGGETQYF.

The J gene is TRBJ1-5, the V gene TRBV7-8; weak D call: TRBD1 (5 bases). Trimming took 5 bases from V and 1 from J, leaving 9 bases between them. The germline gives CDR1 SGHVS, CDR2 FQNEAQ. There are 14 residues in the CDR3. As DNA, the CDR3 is TGTGCCAGCAGCCCGAGGACAAGCAATCAGCCCCAGCATTTT. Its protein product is CASSPRTSNQPQHF. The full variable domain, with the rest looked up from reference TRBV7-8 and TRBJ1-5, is GAGVSQSPRYKVAKRGQDVALRCDPISGHVSLFWYQQALGQGPEFLTYFQNEAQLDKSGLPSDRFFAERPEGSVSTLKIQRTQQEDSAVYLCASSPRTSNQPQHFGDGTRLSIL.

The CDR3 bases are TGTGCCAGTAGTATTGGGGGAGCGGGGTACACAGATACGCAGTATTTT. It codes for CASSIGGAGYTDTQYF. The chain has TRBV19 and TRBJ2-3, with 7 bases matching TRBD2. From germline, CDR1 is LNHDA and CDR2 SQIVND (reference sequence). V lost 3 bases to trimming and J lost 2 bases; unmatched junction nucleotides: 8. The CDR3 covers 16 residues.

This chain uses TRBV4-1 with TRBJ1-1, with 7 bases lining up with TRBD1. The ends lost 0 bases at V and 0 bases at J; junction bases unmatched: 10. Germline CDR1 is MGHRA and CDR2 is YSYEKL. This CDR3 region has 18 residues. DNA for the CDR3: TGCGCCAGCAGCCAAGATCCCCACCGACAGGGTATGAACACTGAAGCTTTCTTT. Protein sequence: CASSQDPHRQGMNTEAFF.

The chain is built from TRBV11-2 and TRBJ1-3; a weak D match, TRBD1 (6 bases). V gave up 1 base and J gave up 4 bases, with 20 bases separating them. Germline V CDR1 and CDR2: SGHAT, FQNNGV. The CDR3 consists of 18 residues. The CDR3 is CASSLGRDIRRGGNTIYF. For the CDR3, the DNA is TGTGCCAGCAGCTTAGGTAGAGACATCCGCAGGGGAGGAAACACCATATATTTT.

CDR3 coding DNA: TGCGCCAGCAGAGGACAGTCCTACGAGCAGTACTTC. Its protein is CASRGQSYEQYF. The chain links TRBV4-1 to TRBJ2-7, with D tentatively TRBD1 (6 bases). The V end was cut by 6 bases, the J end by 1 base, with 7 bases between. CDR1 is MGHRA and CDR2 is YSYEKL in the germline V gene. The CDR3 sequence is 12 residues long.

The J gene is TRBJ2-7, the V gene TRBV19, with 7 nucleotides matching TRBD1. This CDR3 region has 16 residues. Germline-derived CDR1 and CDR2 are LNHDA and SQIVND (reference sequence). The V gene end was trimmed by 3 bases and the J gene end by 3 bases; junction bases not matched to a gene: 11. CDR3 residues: CASSMRAGQVFYEQYF. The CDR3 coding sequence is TGTGCCAGTAGTATGAGGGCCGGACAGGTATTCTACGAGCAGTACTTC.

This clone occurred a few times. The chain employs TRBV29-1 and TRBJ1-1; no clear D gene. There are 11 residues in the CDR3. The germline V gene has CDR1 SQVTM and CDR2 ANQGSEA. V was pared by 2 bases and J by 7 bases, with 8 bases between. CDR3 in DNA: TGCAGCGTTGAATTTGCGTATGAAGCTTTCTTT. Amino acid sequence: CSVEFAYEAFF.

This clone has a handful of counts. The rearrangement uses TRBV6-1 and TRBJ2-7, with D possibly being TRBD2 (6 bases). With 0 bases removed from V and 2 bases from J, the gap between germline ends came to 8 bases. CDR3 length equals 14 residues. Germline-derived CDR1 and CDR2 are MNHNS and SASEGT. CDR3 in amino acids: CASSEARGTYEQYF. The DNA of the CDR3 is TGTGCCAGCAGTGAAGCGCGGGGAACCTACGAGCAGTACTTC.

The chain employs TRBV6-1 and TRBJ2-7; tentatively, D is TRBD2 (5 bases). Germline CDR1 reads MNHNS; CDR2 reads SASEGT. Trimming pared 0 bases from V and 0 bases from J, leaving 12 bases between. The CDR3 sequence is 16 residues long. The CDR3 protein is CASSEAYTGNSYEQYF. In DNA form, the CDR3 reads TGTGCCAGCAGTGAAGCGTATACCGGGAACTCCTACGAGCAGTACTTC.

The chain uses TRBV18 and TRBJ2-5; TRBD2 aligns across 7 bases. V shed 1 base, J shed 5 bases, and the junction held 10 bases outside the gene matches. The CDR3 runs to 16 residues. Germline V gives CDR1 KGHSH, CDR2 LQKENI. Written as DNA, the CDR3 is TGTGCCAGCTCACCACTGCAGGGAGGGTCAGGGGAGACCCAGTACTTC. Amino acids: CASSPLQGGSGETQYF.

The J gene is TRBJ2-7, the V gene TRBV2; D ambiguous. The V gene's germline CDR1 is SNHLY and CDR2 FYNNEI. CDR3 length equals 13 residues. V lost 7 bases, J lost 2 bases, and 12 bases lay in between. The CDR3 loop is CASTLGGPYEQYF. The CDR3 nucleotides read TGTGCCAGCACCCTGGGTGGGCCCTACGAGCAGTACTTC.